The rows below give T cell receptor beta chains drawn from one sample of a study of blood T cells in healthy people across ages. TCRdb re-called the 5' RACE reads with MiXCR, one entry per CDR3 protein. The sample has 700,000 to 900,000 distinct CDR3 sequences; roughly 53% are singletons. The source material was blood. The origin of the receptors is a man older than 75 in good health. Both conserved end residues are part of each CDR3. D genes are given only for firm matches. Clone size is not always given. Where it is, it says once, few, many or a class for expanded clones.

V gene,D gene,J gene,clone size,CDR3 DNA,CDR3 protein
TRBV10-3,-,TRBJ2-3,-,TGTGCCATCAGTGCGGGACCCGGAGTCGGAGATACGCAGTATTTT,CAISAGPGVGDTQYF
TRBV7-2,-,TRBJ1-1,-,TGTGCCAGCAGCTTAGGCCCCCCCGAAGCTTTCTTT,CASSLGPPEAFF
TRBV20-1,-,TRBJ1-2,few,TGCAGTGCTACTAGTGAGGGACTTTCTAACTATGGCTACACCTTC,CSATSEGLSNYGYTF
TRBV14,-,TRBJ1-4,few,TGTGCCAGCAGCCAAGAGGAGGGGTCGGCTGAAAAACTGTTTTTT,CASSQEEGSAEKLFF
TRBV28,TRBD1,TRBJ1-1,-,TGTGCCAGCAGTCCCTTGACAGGGGGTGAAACTGAAGCTTTCTTT,CASSPLTGGETEAFF
TRBV12-3/TRBV12-4,-,TRBJ2-3,-,TGTGCCAGCAGTTTTACATATCCGGCAGATACGCAGTATTTT,CASSFTYPADTQYF
TRBV20-1,-,TRBJ1-5,-,TGCAGTGCTAGGATCCGAGATCAGCCCCAGCATTTT,CSARIRDQPQHF
TRBV20-1,TRBD1,TRBJ2-7,-,TGCAGTGCTAGAGGGAGGGGACAGGGCGACAATGAGCAGTACTTC,CSARGRGQGDNEQYF
TRBV6-5,-,TRBJ2-7,-,TGTGCCAGCAGAACCCTCGGCGGCAACCCCTACGAGCAGTACTTC,CASRTLGGNPYEQYF
TRBV24-1,-,TRBJ2-7,-,TGTGCCACCAGTGATTCAAGGAAAACCTACGAGCAGTACTTC,CATSDSRKTYEQYF
TRBV23-1,TRBD1,TRBJ2-1,-,TGCGCCAGCAGTCACCGGACAGGGTACAATGAGCAGTTCTTC,CASSHRTGYNEQFF
TRBV29-1,-,TRBJ2-3,-,TGCAGCGTTGAACTTGTAGGGGGTACAACAGATACGCAGTATTTT,CSVELVGGTTDTQYF
TRBV2,TRBD2,TRBJ2-1,-,TGTGCCAGCAGGGAATGGACTAGCGGCAATGAGCAGTTCTTC,CASREWTSGNEQFF
TRBV20-1,-,TRBJ2-4,-,TGCAGTGCTGCCCGGGTAGCCAAAAACATTCAGTACTTC,CSAARVAKNIQYF
TRBV12-3/TRBV12-4,TRBD2,TRBJ2-5,few,TGTGCCAGCAGTTTCGCGGGGGTCCAAGAGACCCAGTACTTC,CASSFAGVQETQYF
TRBV9,-,TRBJ2-5,-,TGTGCCAGCAGCGTATACCCTAACCAAGCTCAAGAGACCCAGTACTTC,CASSVYPNQAQETQYF
TRBV6-1,TRBD1,TRBJ2-4,-,TGTGCCATCAATGGACAGGGGGCGGGAGAGCAGTACTTC,CAINGQGAGEQYF
TRBV2,TRBD2,TRBJ2-1,-,TGTGCCAGCAGCGTTGGTAGCGGGAGTAACAATGAGCAGTTCTTC,CASSVGSGSNNEQFF
TRBV20-1,TRBD1,TRBJ2-7,-,TGCAGTGCTAGGAGCCCCCGGACAGGGGGCAATGAGCAGTACTTC,CSARSPRTGGNEQYF
TRBV12-3/TRBV12-4,TRBD1,TRBJ1-5,-,TGTGCCAGCAGTAGAATGACAGGGGGCGATCAGCCCCAGCATTTT,CASSRMTGGDQPQHF
TRBV6-6,TRBD1,TRBJ1-6,few,TGTGCCAGCAGACCCCGGGACAGCCAAAATTCACCCCTCCACTTT,CASRPRDSQNSPLHF
TRBV7-6,-,TRBJ2-1,-,TGTGCCAGCAGCTTAGAACTAGCCAGCTCCTACAATGAGCAGTTCTTC,CASSLELASSYNEQFF
TRBV7-9,-,TRBJ1-2,few,TGTGCCAGCAGGGTCGGGGAAAGCTATGGCTACACCTTC,CASRVGESYGYTF
TRBV27,TRBD1,TRBJ1-1,-,TGTGCCAGCAGACCCCGGGACAGGGTTCAGACTGAAGCTTTCTTT,CASRPRDRVQTEAFF
TRBV27,-,TRBJ1-5,-,TGTGCCAGCAGTTTATCCTCCTCAGGGGACAATCAGCCCCAGCATTTT,CASSLSSSGDNQPQHF
TRBV3-1,TRBD1,TRBJ2-5,few,TGTGCCAGCAGCCCATCCGGGACAGGGCGGCAAGAGACCCAGTACTTC,CASSPSGTGRQETQYF
TRBV19,-,TRBJ2-3,once,TGTGCCAGTAGTACGGGCGGCGGGAACACAGATACGCAGTATTTT,CASSTGGGNTDTQYF
TRBV6-1,TRBD2,TRBJ2-4,-,TGTGCCACTCGGGGGGGGACTGACATTCAGTACTTC,CATRGGTDIQYF
TRBV10-3,-,TRBJ1-6,-,TGTGCCATCAGTGAGGCAGGGCGGAATTCACCCCTCCACTTT,CAISEAGRNSPLHF
TRBV7-2,TRBD2,TRBJ2-1,-,TGTGCCAGCAGCTTAAGTTACGGGAGGACGGGCGGGCCGTATTACAATGAGCAGTTCTTC,CASSLSYGRTGGPYYNEQFF
TRBV28,-,TRBJ2-7,-,TGTGCCAGCAGTTCCTTCGCGGGACGAGGAGCCTACGAGCAGTACTTC,CASSSFAGRGAYEQYF
TRBV2,TRBD2,TRBJ2-5,-,TGTGCCAGCAGTATCACTAGCGGCAAGGGTGGCCAAGAGACCCAGTACTTC,CASSITSGKGGQETQYF
TRBV6-5,-,TRBJ1-2,-,TGTGCCAGCAGTTACCCTGGATCCACCCGAGGCTACACCTTC,CASSYPGSTRGYTF
TRBV20-1,-,TRBJ2-5,-,TGCAGGAACCCGGGACATAAAGAGACCCAGTACTTC,CRNPGHKETQYF
TRBV5-1,-,TRBJ2-6,many,TGCGCCAGCAGCTTGGAAGGGGCTGGGGCCAACGTCCTGACTTTC,CASSLEGAGANVLTF
TRBV5-5,TRBD1,TRBJ2-2,many,TGTGCCAGCAGCTTAGGGGGCAACACCGGGGAGCTGTTTTTT,CASSLGGNTGELFF
TRBV3-1,-,TRBJ2-6,-,TGTGCCAGCAGCCAAGCGGGGGCTGGGGCCAACGTCCTGACTTTC,CASSQAGAGANVLTF
TRBV30,-,TRBJ1-2,-,TGTGCCTGGATCGACAGTTTCTATGGCTACACCTTC,CAWIDSFYGYTF
TRBV6-1,-,TRBJ1-2,-,TGTGCCAGCAGAACCACAGGGCTCAACTATGGCTACACCTTC,CASRTTGLNYGYTF
TRBV9,-,TRBJ2-7,few,TGTGCCAGCAGCGTATTTGTCGGGACGGGCTACGAGCAGTACTTC,CASSVFVGTGYEQYF
TRBV2,TRBD2,TRBJ2-7,-,TGTGCCAGCAATCGGGAGCGGGGCACCTACGAGCAGTACTTC,CASNRERGTYEQYF
TRBV29-1,TRBD1,TRBJ2-6,-,TGCAGCGTTGGTGGACAGGGGGCCCTCTCTGGGGCCAACGTCCTGACTTTC,CSVGGQGALSGANVLTF
TRBV29-1,-,TRBJ2-7,few,TGCAGCGCGAAAGGGTACGAGCAGTACTTC,CSAKGYEQYF